The rows below give T cell receptor beta chains drawn from one sample of a study of T cells in Graves' hyperthyroidism and ophthalmopathy. A single record per CDR3 protein comes from TCRdb applying MiXCR to the multiplex PCR reads. The table has roughly 800,000 distinct CDR3 sequences, roughly 40% seen once. The sample comprised blood. All receptors come from a man between 18 and 29 years old with Graves' hyperthyroidism. Each CDR3 is given with its conserved first and last residue. Fields, in order: V gene, D gene, clone size, J gene, CDR3 DNA, CDR3 protein. D genes are given only for firm matches. Clone size appears in some rows only: once, few, many, or a class for an expanded clone.

>TRBV10-1|TRBD2|once|TRBJ2-5
TGTGCCAGCAGTCCCCCGGGGGGTCTCGGAGAGACCCAGTACTTC
CASSPPGGLGETQYF
>TRBV10-3|NA|NA|TRBJ1-5
TGTGCCAGCAGTGAAGACAGGACTAGCAATCAGCCCCAGCATTTT
CASSEDRTSNQPQHF
>TRBV7-9|TRBD1|many|TRBJ1-4
TGTGCCAGCAGACCTCTCGGGACAGGTCTGGAAAAACTGTTTTTT
CASRPLGTGLEKLFF
>TRBV19|TRBD1|few|TRBJ1-5
TGTGCCAGTTCCCGGGCAGGGGGAGGCAATCAGCCCCAGCATTTT
CASSRAGGGNQPQHF
>TRBV25-1|NA|once|TRBJ2-5
TGTGCCAGCAGCCAAGATTGGAGGGGGAAGCAGAAGACCCAGTACTTC
CASSQDWRGKQKTQYF
>TRBV7-8|NA|NA|TRBJ2-2
TGTGCCAGCGGCGGGCCGAGCCGGGGGAACACCGGGGAGCTGTTTTTT
CASGGPSRGNTGELFF
>TRBV7-2|NA|NA|TRBJ2-5
TGCGCCAGCAGCCAAGGGCGGCGTAAGGAGACCCAGTACTTC
CASSQGRRKETQYF
>TRBV7-2|NA|few|TRBJ2-2
TGTGCCAGCAGCCCCGCCTTGGCCGGGGAGCTGTTTTTT
CASSPALAGELFF
>TRBV20-1|NA|many|TRBJ1-2
TGCAGTGCCCCAGACGGGGGGCGCCCCGACTATGGCTACACCTTC
CSAPDGGRPDYGYTF
>TRBV7-9|NA|NA|TRBJ1-2
TGTGCCAGCAGCGTAGCAGGGGCCTCGGTCTATGGCTACACCTTC
CASSVAGASVYGYTF
>TRBV29-1|NA|once|TRBJ2-2
TGCAGCGTGTTCTTTAGAGAGACCGGGGGGCTGTTTTTT
CSVFFRETGGLFF
>TRBV7-9|NA|NA|TRBJ2-7
TGTGCCAGCAGCTTAGTCACCAACGAGCAGTACTTC
CASSLVTNEQYF
>TRBV7-3|NA|few|TRBJ1-1
TGTGCCGGGAGTTTTTCAGCTTTCTTT
CAGSFSAFF
>TRBV20-1|NA|many|TRBJ1-5
TGCAGGGAAGGACAGAACAATCAGCCCCAGCATTTT
CREGQNNQPQHF
>TRBV19|TRBD1|NA|TRBJ1-1
TGTGCCAGTAGTTCAACTCTCCGGGACAGGGGATTTAACACTGAAGCTTTCTTT
CASSSTLRDRGFNTEAFF
>TRBV15|TRBD2|few|TRBJ2-7
TGTGCCACCAGCTCCCTAGCGGGGGGGCCGGAGGACGAGCAGTACTTC
CATSSLAGGPEDEQYF
>TRBV11-2|NA|NA|TRBJ2-7
TGTGCCAGCAGCTTAGATCGGGCAGAGCAGTACTTC
CASSLDRAEQYF
>TRBV7-2|TRBD1|NA|TRBJ1-2
TGTGCCAGCAGCTACGGACAGGGAGGATCCTATGGCTACACCTTC
CASSYGQGGSYGYTF
>TRBV15|TRBD1|many|TRBJ1-2
TGTGCCACCAGCGAAGACAGGGGCGGAGGCTACACCTTC
CATSEDRGGGYTF
>TRBV15|TRBD1|many|TRBJ2-7
TGTGCCACCAGCCCCGGCCGGGGACAGGCCTACGAGCAGTACTTC
CATSPGRGQAYEQYF
>TRBV5-1|NA|NA|TRBJ2-2
TGCGCCAGCAGCGCGGACGTGAACACCGGGGAGCTGTTTTTT
CASSADVNTGELFF
>TRBV12-3/TRBV12-4|TRBD1|few|TRBJ1-4
TGTGCCAGCAGTTGGGACAGCGATAATGAAAAACTGTTTTTT
CASSWDSDNEKLFF
>TRBV10-3|NA|many|TRBJ2-7
TGTGCCATCAGTGAGACGAGGACGGTACAAACCGGGACGTACTTC
CAISETRTVQTGTYF
>TRBV19|TRBD1|NA|TRBJ1-2
TGTGCCAGTAGTACCCGACAGGGCTATGGCTACACCTTC
CASSTRQGYGYTF
>TRBV7-2|NA|NA|TRBJ1-2
TGTACCAGCAGCTTAGCGCATAGTGGCGGACTCTATGGCTACACCTTC
CTSSLAHSGGLYGYTF
>TRBV29-1|NA|NA|TRBJ1-2
TGCAGCGTTGAAGTTCAGGGTGCCGACACCTTC
CSVEVQGADTF
>TRBV9|NA|NA|TRBJ1-1
TGTGCCAGCAGCGGCCCCGGAGGCCGGGAGACTGAAGCTTTCTTT
CASSGPGGRETEAFF
>TRBV7-3|NA|NA|TRBJ2-5
TGTACCAGCAGCTGGGACCCTAATACTCAAGAGACCCAGTACTTC
CTSSWDPNTQETQYF
>TRBV7-2|NA|once|TRBJ2-5
TGTGCCAGCAGCTCGAGGACCTGGGAGACCCAGTACTTC
CASSSRTWETQYF
>TRBV7-9|TRBD1|NA|TRBJ1-3
TGCGCCAGCAGCCCCAGGACAGGACTAAGCTCTGGAAACACCATATATTTT
CASSPRTGLSSGNTIYF
>TRBV7-9|NA|NA|TRBJ2-2
TGTGCCAGCAGCTTAGGTGTGAACAGGAAGAACACCGGGGAGCTGTTTTTT
CASSLGVNRKNTGELFF
>TRBV29-1|NA|many|TRBJ2-5
TGCAGCGTTGAAGACGGCCAGTGGGAGACCCAGTACTTC
CSVEDGQWETQYF
>TRBV7-3|NA|once|TRBJ2-7
TGTGCCAGCACCTCTAACTCCCGGACCCCCTACGAGCAGTACTTC
CASTSNSRTPYEQYF
>TRBV5-1|NA|NA|TRBJ2-7
TGCGCCAGCAGCGCGCCGCACGGACAGACCTACTCCTACGAGCAGTACTTC
CASSAPHGQTYSYEQYF
>TRBV29-1|NA|NA|TRBJ1-1
TGCAGCGTAGCTCAGACAGGGAACACTGAAGCTTTCTTT
CSVAQTGNTEAFF
>TRBV12-5|TRBD1|NA|TRBJ1-5
TGTGCTAGTGGTTTCGCAGGGACAGGGTTAGGTCAGCCCCAGCATTTT
CASGFAGTGLGQPQHF
>TRBV5-8|NA|few|TRBJ2-5
TGTGCCAGCAGCCCCGTATACAGTCAAGAGACCCAGTACTTC
CASSPVYSQETQYF
>TRBV6-1|NA|NA|TRBJ2-7
TGTGCCAGCCTGGGACCAAAAGGCGACGAGCAGTACTTC
CASLGPKGDEQYF
>TRBV24-1|NA|many|TRBJ2-5
TGTGCCACCAGTGACACGGGGGAGACCCAGTACTTC
CATSDTGETQYF
>TRBV2|NA|NA|TRBJ2-3
TGTGCCAGCAGTGGCCCTGACCGAGATACGCAGTATTTT
CASSGPDRDTQYF
>TRBV2|TRBD1|many|TRBJ1-2
TGTGCCAGCACCAGGACAGGGCCAAACTATGGCTACACCTTC
CASTRTGPNYGYTF
>TRBV7-2|TRBD1|few|TRBJ2-2
TGTGCCAGCAGGCCACCGGGACAGGGGACCGGGGAGCTGTTTTTT
CASRPPGQGTGELFF